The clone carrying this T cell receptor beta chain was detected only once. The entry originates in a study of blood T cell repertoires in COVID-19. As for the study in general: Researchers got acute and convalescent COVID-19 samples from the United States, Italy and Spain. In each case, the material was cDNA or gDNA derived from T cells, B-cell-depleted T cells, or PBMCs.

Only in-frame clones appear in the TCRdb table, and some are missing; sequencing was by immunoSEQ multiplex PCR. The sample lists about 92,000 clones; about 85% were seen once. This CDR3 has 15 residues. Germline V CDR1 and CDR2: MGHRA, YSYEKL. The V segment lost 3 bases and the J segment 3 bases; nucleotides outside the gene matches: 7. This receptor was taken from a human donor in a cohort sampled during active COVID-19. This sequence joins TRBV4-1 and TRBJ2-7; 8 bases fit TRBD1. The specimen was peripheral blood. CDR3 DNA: TGCGCCAGCAGCCATCCCGGGACAGGCGACTACGAGCAGTACTTC. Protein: CASSHPGTGDYEQYF.